What follows are 24 T cell receptor beta chains derived from one specimen sequenced in a study of CD8+ T cells in alopecia areata. After isolation, RNA underwent reverse transcription to generate cDNA as the sequencing template. Clones were read by immunoSEQ multiplex PCR, and TCRdb kept only the in-frame ones, dropping some. The sample lists 170,000 or so clones, about two thirds occurring once. Treatment given: oral pan-JAK inhibitor, 5-10 mg twice daily. Material: CD4+ T cells sorted from blood, obtained at week 4, from a patient treated with tofacitinib. The receptors were sampled from a human donor with alopecia areata.

This clone was picked up a small number of times. The chain combines TRBV7-2 with TRBJ2-4; 12 positions agree with TRBD2. J lost 6 bases, V lost 5 bases, and 8 bases had no gene match. The CDR3 consists of 16 residues. Germline CDR1 SGHTA, CDR2 FQGNSA. In DNA, the CDR3 is TGTGCCAGCAGCAAGAGGACTAGCGGGGAAGGAAACATTCAGTACTTC. This sequence encodes CASSKRTSGEGNIQYF.

The chain combines TRBV5-1 with TRBJ2-7, with D perhaps TRBD2 (5 bases). The CDR3 extends over 16 amino acids. Trimming removed 0 bases from V and 0 bases from J, with 13 bases in between. Germline CDR1 is SGHRS and CDR2 is YFSETQ. The DNA for the CDR3 is TGCGCCAGCAGCTTGGACGGACTGGATGGCTCCTACGAGCAGTACTTC. Amino acids: CASSLDGLDGSYEQYF.

The chain couples TRBV6-1 to TRBJ2-4; 8 bases agree with TRBD1. V lost 5 bases and J lost 7; bases outside the gene matches: 4. CDR3 length: 13 residues. Per germline, CDR1 MNHNS and CDR2 SASEGT. The CDR3: CASSNGQGNIQYF. The CDR3 nucleotides read TGTGCCAGCAGTAACGGACAGGGTAACATTCAGTACTTC.

The chain combines TRBV29-1 with TRBJ2-3; D may be TRBD1 (5 bases). Trimming stripped 3 bases from V and 3 bases from J, with 10 bases between. Germline CDR1 reads SQVTM; CDR2 reads ANQGSEA. The CDR3 covers 13 residues. The CDR3 reads CSVDPQGTDTQYF. CDR3 bases: TGCAGCGTTGACCCGCAGGGAACAGATACGCAGTATTTT.

This chain joins TRBV29-1 and TRBJ1-6; D possibly corresponds to TRBD1 (6 bases). The CDR3 covers 13 residues. Germline assignment: CDR1 SQVTM and CDR2 ANQGSEA. V gave up 5 bases and J gave up 10 bases, with 15 bases separating them. CDR3 nucleotide sequence: TGCAGCGTTCGCGAGGGGGTTGGGTCACCCCTCCACTTT. It translates to CSVREGVGSPLHF.

The rearrangement links TRBV20-1 to TRBJ2-1, with D possibly being TRBD1 (5 bases). This CDR3 is 11 amino acids long. V was shortened by 3 bases and J by 8 bases, with 8 bases between the two germline ends. CDR1 and CDR2 from the germline V gene are DFQATT and SNEGSKA (reference sequence). The DNA of the CDR3 is TGCAGTGCTAGGTGGGGCTATGAGCAGTTCTTC. It specifies CSARWGYEQFF.

The chain uses TRBV5-6 and TRBJ2-2; the match to TRBD1 covers 9 bases. Germline V lookup: CDR1 SGHDT, CDR2 YYEEEE. This CDR3 region has 15 residues. Losses at the gene ends were 3 bases for V and 4 bases for J; bases not matched to a gene: 4. CDR3 bases: TGTGCCAGCAGCTCCTACAGGGGGCTCACCGGGGAGCTGTTTTTT. It specifies CASSSYRGLTGELFF.

This chain links TRBV10-3 with TRBJ2-5, with D perhaps matching TRBD2 (6 bases). V lost 3 bases and J lost 2, with 13 bases in between. Germline CDR1 reads ENHRY; CDR2 reads SYGVKD. CDR3 length: 15 residues. CDR3 sequence (DNA): TGTGCCATCAGTGACGGGACTCGGAGTCAAGAGACCCAGTACTTC. Translated: CAISDGTRSQETQYF.

The CDR3 DNA reads as TGCGCCAGCAGCCATGAACATCAGCCCCAGCATTTT. Translating it yields CASSHEHQPQHF. This chain links TRBV4-1 with TRBJ1-5; D not resolved. V lost 3 bases and J lost 5, with 5 bases in between. Germline V gives CDR1 MGHRA, CDR2 YSYEKL. The CDR3 has 12 residues.

The V gene is TRBV29-1, the J gene TRBJ2-5, with 8 bases fitting TRBD2. The CDR3 totals 14 residues. Germline V gene data show CDR1 as SQVTM and CDR2 as ANQGSEA. With V trimmed by 3 bases and J by 0 bases, 3 bases remained unmatched. DNA of the CDR3: TGCAGCGTTGATGGAGCGGGGGACCAAGAGACCCAGTACTTC. Its translation is CSVDGAGDQETQYF.

The genes are TRBV25-1 and TRBJ2-7, with D perhaps matching TRBD1 (6 bases). This CDR3 is built from 17 residues. The germline gives CDR1 MGHDK, CDR2 SYGVNS. Trimming stripped 1 base from V and 1 base from J, with 17 bases between. As DNA, the CDR3 is TGTGCCAGCAGTGAATTTTACGGGTCAGGGGCGTCCTACGAGCAGTACTTC. Protein: CASSEFYGSGASYEQYF.

This clone was seen only once. The rearrangement links TRBV7-9 to TRBJ2-7, with D hard to call. Germline V gives CDR1 SEHNR, CDR2 FQNEAQ (reference sequence). The CDR3 runs to 14 residues. V lost 2 bases, J lost 5 bases, and 13 bases lay in between. CDR3 region: CASSLNRLGNEQYF. CDR3 DNA: TGTGCCAGCAGCTTAAATAGGTTGGGAAACGAGCAGTACTTC. Full variable domain (outside the CDR3, taken from reference TRBV7-9 and TRBJ2-7): DTGVSQNPRHKITKRGQNVTFRCDPISEHNRLYWYRQTLGQGPEFLTYFQNEAQLEKSRLLSDRFSAERPKGSFSTLEIQRTEQGDSAMYLCASSLNRLGNEQYFGPGTRLTVT.

The V and J genes are TRBV15 and TRBJ1-1; weak D call: TRBD1 (6 bases). This CDR3 spans 18 amino acids. Trimming left V 1 base short and J 5 bases short, with 23 bases between. Per germline, CDR1 LNHNV and CDR2 YYDKDF (reference sequence). The CDR3, as DNA: TGTGCCACCAGCAGAGCCCTACACAGGGCTGGTAGTTATACTGAAGCTTTCTTT. As protein: CATSRALHRAGSYTEAFF.

The J gene is TRBJ1-2, the V gene TRBV25-1; the D gene is possibly TRBD1 (5 bases). The CDR3 spans 15 residues. The V end lost 1 base, the J end lost 5 bases, and 14 bases lay between the germline ends. Germline CDR1 reads MGHDK; CDR2 reads SYGVNS. The CDR3 here is CASSEWGGTGYGYTF. CDR3 DNA: TGTGCCAGCAGTGAATGGGGCGGTACCGGATATGGCTACACCTTC.

The CDR3: CSARQGGGYTF. As DNA, the CDR3 is TGCAGTGCTCGACAGGGGGGCGGCTACACCTTC. This sequence joins TRBV20-1 and TRBJ1-2, with 9 bases that match TRBD1. V shed 5 bases and J 8 bases; nucleotides not matched to a gene: 3. Per germline, CDR1 DFQATT and CDR2 SNEGSKA (reference sequence). The length of the CDR3 is 11 residues.

The rearrangement uses TRBV30 and TRBJ1-2, with D possibly being TRBD1 (5 bases). Germline V CDR1 and CDR2: GTSNPN, SVGIG (reference sequence). The CDR3 runs to 15 residues. Trimming shortened V by 4 bases and J by 0 bases, and 15 bases separated the two germline ends. The DNA of the CDR3 is TGTGCCTGGACCCGACGGGACCGTTCTAACTATGGCTACACCTTC. Encoded protein: CAWTRRDRSNYGYTF.

V and J are TRBV9 and TRBJ2-1; D might be TRBD1 (6 bases). The V end lost 4 bases, the J end lost 6 bases, and 23 bases lay between the germline ends. The CDR3 consists of 17 residues. Germline V gene sequence: CDR1 SGDLS, CDR2 YYNGEE. CDR3 region: CASSPGMDSTTRNEQFF. The CDR3 DNA sequence: TGTGCCAGCAGCCCCGGGATGGACAGCACGACCCGCAATGAGCAGTTCTTC.

This rearrangement joins TRBV6-5 to TRBJ2-1; TRBD2 might be the D (7 bases). This CDR3 has 15 amino acids. From germline, CDR1 is MNHEY and CDR2 SVGAGI. V shed 2 bases and J shed 2 bases, with 10 bases lying between them. This CDR3 is CASSYVGGPYNEQFF. CDR3 nucleotide sequence: TGTGCCAGCAGTTACGTGGGGGGGCCCTACAATGAGCAGTTCTTC.

The rearrangement links TRBV6-6 to TRBJ1-5; no definite D call. V lost 2 bases, J lost 10 bases, and 9 bases lay in between. The CDR3 consists of 12 residues. Germline CDR1 MNHNY, CDR2 SVGAGI (reference sequence). This chain's CDR3 is CASSYRDGPQHF. DNA for the CDR3: TGTGCCAGCAGTTACAGGGATGGACCCCAGCATTTT.

The chain joins TRBV9 to TRBJ2-5; 12 nucleotides agree with TRBD2. J was trimmed by 5 bases and V by 0 bases; bases with no gene match: 11. The germline gives CDR1 SGDLS, CDR2 YYNGEE. The length of the CDR3 is 18 residues. CDR3 DNA: TGTGCCAGCAGCGTAGACGGTCGACTAGCGGGGGCTGACGAGACCCAGTACTTC. This translates into CASSVDGRLAGADETQYF.

This chain uses TRBV15 with TRBJ2-5; possibly TRBD2 for D (6 bases). Trimming pared 1 base from V and 4 bases from J, leaving 19 bases between. This CDR3 comprises 17 residues. CDR1 is LNHNV and CDR2 is YYDKDF in the germline V gene (reference sequence). The CDR3 here is CATSRGAGWGDGETQYF. The CDR3 nucleotides are TGTGCCACCAGCAGAGGGGCGGGGTGGGGGGATGGAGAGACCCAGTACTTC.

A single count supports this clone. V and J are TRBV30 and TRBJ1-6; D is ambiguous. The CDR3 totals 13 residues. V was shortened by 3 bases and J by 5 bases, with 8 bases between the two germline ends. Germline-derived CDR1 and CDR2 are GTSNPN and SVGIG (reference sequence). The chain's CDR3 is CAWRSSHNSPLHF. DNA for the CDR3: TGTGCCTGGAGGAGCAGCCATAATTCACCCCTCCACTTT.

This clone was seen only a few times. V usage is TRBV5-1 and J usage is TRBJ2-7, with D uncertain. The germline CDR1 and CDR2 sequences are SGHRS and YFSETQ. The CDR3 spans 14 residues. V was pared by 0 bases and J by 3 bases, with 10 bases between. The CDR3 region has the DNA TGCGCCAGCAGCTTGGATGTCGGAAGCTACGAGCAGTACTTC. Protein sequence: CASSLDVGSYEQYF. Based on the CDR3 plus reference TRBV5-1 and TRBJ2-7, the full variable domain is KAGVTQTPRYLIKTRGQQVTLSCSPISGHRSVSWYQQTPGQGLQFLFEYFSETQRNKGNFPGRFSGRQFSNSRSEMNVSTLELGDSALYLCASSLDVGSYEQYFGPGTRLTVT.

The V and J genes are TRBV30 and TRBJ1-1; 8 bases align to TRBD1. The CDR3 runs to 12 residues. V was clipped by 8 bases and J by 4 bases; unmatched bases: 6. Germline CDR1 is GTSNPN and CDR2 is SVGIG (reference sequence). CDR3 in DNA: TGTGCCATTACCGGGACAGGCACTGAAGCTTTCTTT. It is translated as CAITGTGTEAFF.